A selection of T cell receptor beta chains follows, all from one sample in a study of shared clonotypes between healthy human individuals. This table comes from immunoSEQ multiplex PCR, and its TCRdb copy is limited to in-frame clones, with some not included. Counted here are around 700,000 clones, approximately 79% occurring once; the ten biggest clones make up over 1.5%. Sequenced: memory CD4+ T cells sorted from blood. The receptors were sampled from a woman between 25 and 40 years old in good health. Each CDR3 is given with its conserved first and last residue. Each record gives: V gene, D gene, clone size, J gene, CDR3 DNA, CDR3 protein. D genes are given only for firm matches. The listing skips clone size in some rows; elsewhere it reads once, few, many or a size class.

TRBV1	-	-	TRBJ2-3	TGCACCAGCAGAACCCGGCTAGCGGGAGGGCTTTGCACAGATACGCAGTATTTT	CTSRTRLAGGLCTDTQYF
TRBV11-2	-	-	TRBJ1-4	TGTGCCAGCAGCTTAGGTTTATGGGGCGAAAAACTGTTTTTT	CASSLGLWGEKLFF
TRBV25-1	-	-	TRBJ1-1	TGTGCCAGCAGTCCGAGGCCCGGACGGCCGAACACTGAAGCTTTCTTT	CASSPRPGRPNTEAFF
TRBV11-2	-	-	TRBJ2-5	TGTGCCAGCAGTTACAGCTACCAAGAGACCCAGTACTTC	CASSYSYQETQYF
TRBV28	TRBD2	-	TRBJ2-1	TGTGCCAGCTTGCCCCCTAGCGGGAGAAGTGAGCAGTTCTTC	CASLPPSGRSEQFF
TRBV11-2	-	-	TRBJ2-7	TGTGCCAGCAGGCGGCCTCCCAGTCAGGAGCAGTACTTC	CASRRPPSQEQYF
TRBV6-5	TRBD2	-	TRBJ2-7	TGTGCCAGCAGCCGGGGACTAGGGTCCTACGAGCAGTACTTC	CASSRGLGSYEQYF
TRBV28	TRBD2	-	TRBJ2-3	TGTGCCAGCAGTTCATATAGCGGGAGTAGCACAGATACGCAGTATTTT	CASSSYSGSSTDTQYF
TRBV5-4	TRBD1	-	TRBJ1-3	TGTGCCAGCGGGACAGACAGGGCGTACCCTGGAAACACCATATATTTT	CASGTDRAYPGNTIYF
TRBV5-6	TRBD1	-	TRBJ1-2	TGTGCCAGCAGCAGATCCGGGACAGGGGGCCGGGGCTACACCTTC	CASSRSGTGGRGYTF
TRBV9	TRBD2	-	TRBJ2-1	TGTGCCAGCAGCGCCGGGACTAGCGGGAGTAGGAATGAGCAGTTCTTC	CASSAGTSGSRNEQFF
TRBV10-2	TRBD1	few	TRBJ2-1	TGCGCCAGCAGATTAGGCAGGGGGCAGGTTGGTGAGCAGTTCTTC	CASRLGRGQVGEQFF
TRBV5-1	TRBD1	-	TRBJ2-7	TGCGCCAGCAGCTTGGTCACGGGACAGGGGGTCCACGAGCAGTACTTC	CASSLVTGQGVHEQYF
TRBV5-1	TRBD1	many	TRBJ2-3	TGCGCCAGCAGCTTAGTGACAGGGATCACACAAAAAGATACGCAGTATTTT	CASSLVTGITQKDTQYF
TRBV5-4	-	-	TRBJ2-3	TGTGCCAGCAGCTTGGGGCAATCAGATACGCAGTATTTT	CASSLGQSDTQYF
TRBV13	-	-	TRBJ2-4	TGTGCCAGCAGCTTTGGGTCTTCGGGACCCTTAGCCAAAAACATTCAGTACTTC	CASSFGSSGPLAKNIQYF
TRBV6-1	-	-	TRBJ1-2	TGTGCCAGCAGTGACACCGGGAGTTTGGGTCGGGGCTACACCTTC	CASSDTGSLGRGYTF
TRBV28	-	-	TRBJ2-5	TGTGCCAGTGCCCGGAGATGGGAGACCCAGTACTTC	CASARRWETQYF